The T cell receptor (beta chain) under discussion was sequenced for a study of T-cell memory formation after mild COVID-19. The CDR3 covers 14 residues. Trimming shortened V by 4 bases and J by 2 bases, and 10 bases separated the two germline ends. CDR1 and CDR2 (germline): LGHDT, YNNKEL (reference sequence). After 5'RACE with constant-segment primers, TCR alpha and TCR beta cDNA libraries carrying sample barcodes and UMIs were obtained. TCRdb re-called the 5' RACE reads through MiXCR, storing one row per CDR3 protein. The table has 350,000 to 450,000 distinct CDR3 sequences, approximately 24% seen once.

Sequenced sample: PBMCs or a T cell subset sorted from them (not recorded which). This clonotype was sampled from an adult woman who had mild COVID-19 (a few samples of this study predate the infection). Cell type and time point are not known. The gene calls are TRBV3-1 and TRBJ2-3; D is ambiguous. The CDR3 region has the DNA TGTGCCAGCAGCCGAGAAGCAGCCACAGATACGCAGTATTTT. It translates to CASSREAATDTQYF.